A single sample gave rise to the 15 T cell receptor beta chains below, sequenced in a study of cytomegalovirus exposure and HLA in healthy donors. The PCR was carried out with 60 Vbeta primers and 13 Jbeta primers. The table came from immunoSEQ multiplex PCR; TCRdb's copy has only in-frame clones and leaves some out. The data show around 90,000 clones, with 75% to 90% seen just once and 7% to 8.5% held by the top ten. The sample was PBMCs. The receptors derive from a middle-aged man in good health and CMV-seropositive.

The chain carries TRBV7-9 and TRBJ2-2; weak D call: TRBD2 (5 bases). The ends were cut back, 3 bases at V and 6 bases at J, with 14 bases in the middle. The CDR3 is 15 amino acids. The germline gives CDR1 SEHNR, CDR2 FQNEAQ (reference sequence). The CDR3 here is CASSLRASSPGELFF. The CDR3 DNA follows: TGTGCCAGCAGCTTGCGGGCTAGCTCCCCCGGGGAGCTGTTTTTT.

This clone appeared a single time. The CDR3 loop is CASGQGYEQYF. CDR3 sequence (DNA): TGTGCCAGCGGACAGGGATACGAGCAGTACTTC. V usage is TRBV27 and J usage is TRBJ2-7; TRBD1 matches at 8 bases. Germline values: CDR1 MNHEY, CDR2 SMNVEV (reference sequence). The V gene end was trimmed by 8 bases and the J gene end by 4 bases; junction bases not matched to a gene: 1. This CDR3 is built from 11 residues.

The chain uses TRBV19 and TRBJ1-5, with 8 bases aligning to TRBD1. J gave up 5 bases and V 5 bases, and 5 bases lay outside the gene matches. There are 14 residues in the CDR3. The germline gives CDR1 LNHDA, CDR2 SQIVND (reference sequence). Here the CDR3 DNA reads TGTGCCAGTAGTTCGACAGGGGCGGATCAGCCCCAGCATTTT. Its protein product is CASSSTGADQPQHF.

The chain couples TRBV13 to TRBJ1-4; TRBD1 agrees at 7 bases. Germline CDR1 PRHDT, CDR2 FYEKMQ (reference sequence). The CDR3 length is 14 residues. Germline trimming cut 5 bases from V and 8 bases from J; bases unmatched to any gene: 8. The CDR3: CASSHRDSREKLFF. CDR3 sequence (DNA): TGTGCCAGCAGCCACCGGGACAGTCGGGAAAAACTGTTTTTT.

Details on this clone: The junction shows a germline mismatch at one end, possibly a read error. Other DNA sequences in this sample translate to the same CDR3. V is TRBV18 and J is TRBJ2-5; D is possibly TRBD1 (6 bases). CDR1 and CDR2 (germline): KGHSH, LQKENI. The CDR3 is 14 amino acids. The CDR3 DNA reads TGTGCCAGCTCGCCACGGGCAGGGGAGGAGACCCAGTACTTC. Its translation: CASSPRAGEETQYF. Variable domain in full (rest from reference TRBV18 and TRBJ2-5): NAGVMQNPRHLVRRRGQEARLRCSPMKGHSHVYWYRQLPEEGLKFMVYLQKENIIDESGMPKERFSAEFPKEGPSILRIQQVVRGDSAAYFCASSPRAGEETQYFGPGTRLLVL.

The chain employs TRBV6-1 and TRBJ1-4, with a weak D call TRBD1 (5 bases). The CDR3 loop spans 14 amino acids. CDR1 and CDR2 (germline): MNHNS, SASEGT. V lost 4 bases, J lost 6 bases, and 12 bases lay in between. The CDR3 spells CASSGRGSDEKLFF. The CDR3 DNA is TGTGCCAGCAGTGGGAGGGGAAGCGATGAAAAACTGTTTTTT.

This clone was detected only a few times. The rearrangement uses TRBV5-5 and TRBJ2-2; 9 nucleotides line up with TRBD1. Trimming took 0 bases from V and 3 from J; bases not matched to a gene: 0. Germline V gene lookup returns CDR1 SGHKS and CDR2 YYEKEE (reference sequence). The CDR3 length is 15 residues. Here the CDR3 DNA reads TGTGCCAGCAGCTTGGGACAGGGGGACACCGGGGAGCTGTTTTTT. This translates into CASSLGQGDTGELFF.

This clone has only a few counts. Mismatch with germline at one junction end may stem from a read error. The chain combines TRBV11-3 with TRBJ2-7; TRBD1 might be the D (5 bases). The length of the CDR3 is 14 residues. Germline V lookup: CDR1 SGHNT, CDR2 YENEEA. The CDR3 loop is CASSPLPTQDGASF. Written as DNA, the CDR3 is TGTGCCAGCAGCCCCCTCCCGACACAGGATGGAGCCTCCTTC.

This rearrangement joins TRBV6-1 to TRBJ1-6, with 8 bases aligning to TRBD1. There are 16 residues in the CDR3. Germline CDR1 MNHNS, CDR2 SASEGT. J lost 5 bases, V lost 4 bases, and 7 bases had no gene match. The CDR3: CASSVDRAFDNSPLHF. The CDR3 nucleotides are TGTGCCAGCAGTGTGGACAGGGCGTTTGATAATTCACCCCTCCACTTT.

This clone is a singleton in its sample. This chain joins TRBV5-1 and TRBJ2-1, with TRBD2 matching over 9 bases. The CDR3 covers 16 residues. Germline CDR1 SGHRS, CDR2 YFSETQ. J lost 7 bases, V lost 0 bases, and 8 bases had no gene match. The CDR3 protein is CASSLAAGGGGNEQFF. The CDR3 DNA reads as TGCGCCAGCAGCTTGGCGGCGGGGGGGGGCGGGAATGAGCAGTTCTTC.

The chain joins TRBV5-1 to TRBJ2-2, with no clear D. The ends were cut back, 6 bases at V and 0 bases at J, with 9 bases in the middle. The CDR3 sequence is 14 residues long. Germline V lookup: CDR1 SGHRS, CDR2 YFSETQ. The CDR3 DNA reads TGCGCCAGCATGAGAAGCGCGAACACCGGGGAGCTGTTTTTT. This codes for CASMRSANTGELFF.

This sequence joins TRBV28 and TRBJ1-5, with D possibly TRBD1 on 6 matching bases. The germline V gene encodes CDR1 MDHEN and CDR2 SYDVKM. The CDR3 consists of 17 residues. The ends were cut back, 2 bases at V and 2 bases at J, with 16 bases in the middle. CDR3 in amino acids: CASSLGGGLKGNQPQHF. CDR3 DNA sequence: TGTGCCAGCAGTTTAGGGGGCGGATTAAAAGGCAATCAGCCCCAGCATTTT. The entire variable domain, with the rest obtained from reference TRBV28 and TRBJ1-5, is as follows: DVKVTQSSRYLVKRTGEKVFLECVQDMDHENMFWYRQDPGLGLRLIYFSYDVKMKEKGDIPEGYSVSREKKERFSLILESASTNQTSMYLCASSLGGGLKGNQPQHFGDGTRLSIL.

This clone was picked up a small number of times. V gene TRBV19 combines with J gene TRBJ1-1, with 7 bases that match TRBD1. This CDR3 is built from 15 residues. Trimming took 5 bases from V and 7 from J; bases not matched to a gene: 13. Germline CDR1 LNHDA, CDR2 SQIVND (reference sequence). The CDR3 DNA follows: TGTGCCAGTAGTCGCACGGACAGGCCGCCCTTTGAAGCTTTCTTT. Residues: CASSRTDRPPFEAFF.

V and J are TRBV5-4 and TRBJ1-2; 7 nucleotides line up with TRBD1. This CDR3 has 14 amino acids. Germline V CDR1 and CDR2: SGHNT, YYREEE (reference sequence). The junction had 3 bases not matched to a gene; V was cut back by 1 base and J by 3 bases. The CDR3 DNA sequence: TGTGCCAGCAGCTTGAAAGGGACAGACTATGGCTACACCTTC. Its protein product is CASSLKGTDYGYTF.

This sequence joins TRBV18 and TRBJ1-1, with 8 bases fitting TRBD1. This CDR3 comprises 13 residues. After removal of 5 bases from V and 2 bases from J, the junction contained 1 base not matched to a gene. Germline values: CDR1 KGHSH, CDR2 LQKENI. CDR3 amino acids: CASSGQGNTEAFF. The CDR3 DNA is TGTGCCAGCTCAGGACAGGGTAACACTGAAGCTTTCTTT.